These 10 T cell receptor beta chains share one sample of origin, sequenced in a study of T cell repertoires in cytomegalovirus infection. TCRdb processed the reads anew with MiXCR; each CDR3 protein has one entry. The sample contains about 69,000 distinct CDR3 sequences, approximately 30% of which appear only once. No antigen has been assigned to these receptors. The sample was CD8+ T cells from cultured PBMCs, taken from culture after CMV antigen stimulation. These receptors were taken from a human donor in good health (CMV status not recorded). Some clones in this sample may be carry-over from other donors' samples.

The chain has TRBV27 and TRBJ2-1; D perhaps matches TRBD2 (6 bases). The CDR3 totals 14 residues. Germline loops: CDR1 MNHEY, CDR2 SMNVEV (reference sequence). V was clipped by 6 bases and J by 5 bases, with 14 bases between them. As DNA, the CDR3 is TGTGCCAGCAGCTGGGGGGACGTTGACAATGAGCAGTTCTTC. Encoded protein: CASSWGDVDNEQFF.

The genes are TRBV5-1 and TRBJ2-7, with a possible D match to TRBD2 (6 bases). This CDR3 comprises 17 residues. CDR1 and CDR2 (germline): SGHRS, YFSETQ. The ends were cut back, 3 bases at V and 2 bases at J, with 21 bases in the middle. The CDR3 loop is CASSSPKTGEGTYEQYF. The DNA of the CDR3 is TGCGCCAGCAGCTCGCCCAAAACGGGAGAGGGAACCTACGAGCAGTACTTC.

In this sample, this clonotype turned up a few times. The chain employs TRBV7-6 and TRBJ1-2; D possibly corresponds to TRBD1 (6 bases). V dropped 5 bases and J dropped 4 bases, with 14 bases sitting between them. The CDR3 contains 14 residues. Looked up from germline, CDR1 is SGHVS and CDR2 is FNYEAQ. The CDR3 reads CASSLGQSSYGYTF. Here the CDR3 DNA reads TGTGCCAGCAGCCTAGGACAGTCAAGCTATGGCTACACCTTC.

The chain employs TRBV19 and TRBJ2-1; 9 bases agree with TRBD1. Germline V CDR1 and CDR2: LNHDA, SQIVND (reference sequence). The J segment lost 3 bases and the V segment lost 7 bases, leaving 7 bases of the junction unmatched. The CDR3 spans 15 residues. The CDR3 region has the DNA TGTGCCAGTACCCCGGACAGGGGAATCTACAATGAGCAGTTCTTC. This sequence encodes CASTPDRGIYNEQFF.

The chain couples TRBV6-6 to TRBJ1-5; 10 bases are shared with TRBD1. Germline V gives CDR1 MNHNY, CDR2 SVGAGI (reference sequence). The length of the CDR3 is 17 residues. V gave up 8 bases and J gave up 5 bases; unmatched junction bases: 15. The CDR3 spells CASCPSWDRGIDQPQHF. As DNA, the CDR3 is TGTGCCAGCTGCCCCTCTTGGGACAGGGGTATAGATCAGCCCCAGCATTTT.

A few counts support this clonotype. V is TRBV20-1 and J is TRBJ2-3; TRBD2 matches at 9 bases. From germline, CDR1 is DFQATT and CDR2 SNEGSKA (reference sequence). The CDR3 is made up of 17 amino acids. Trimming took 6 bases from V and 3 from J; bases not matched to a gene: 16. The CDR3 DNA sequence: TGCAGTGCCAGGGCACTCAAGCGGGAGGTGGTAACAGATACGCAGTATTTT. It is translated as CSARALKREVVTDTQYF.

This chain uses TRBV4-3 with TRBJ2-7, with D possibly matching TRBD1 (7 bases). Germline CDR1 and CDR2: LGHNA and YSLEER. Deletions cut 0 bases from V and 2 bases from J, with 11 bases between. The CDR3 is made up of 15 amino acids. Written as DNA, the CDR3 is TGCGCCAGCAGCCAAGAGCGGGACAGCCCCTACGAGCAGTACTTC. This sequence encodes CASSQERDSPYEQYF.

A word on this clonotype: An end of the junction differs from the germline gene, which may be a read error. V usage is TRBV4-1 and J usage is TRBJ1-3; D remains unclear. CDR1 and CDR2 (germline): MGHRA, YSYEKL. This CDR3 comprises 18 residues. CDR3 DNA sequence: TGCGCCAGCAGCCAAGATCCTGCTTTTATTAGGACGGGAAACACCATGTATTTT. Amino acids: CASSQDPAFIRTGNTMYF.

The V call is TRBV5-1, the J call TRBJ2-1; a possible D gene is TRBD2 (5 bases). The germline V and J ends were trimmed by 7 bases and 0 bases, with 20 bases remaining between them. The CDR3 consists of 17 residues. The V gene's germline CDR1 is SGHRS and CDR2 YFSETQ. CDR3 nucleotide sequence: TGCGCCAGCGGTGCTAACAGCGGTTACAGCTCCTACAATGAGCAGTTCTTC. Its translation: CASGANSGYSSYNEQFF.

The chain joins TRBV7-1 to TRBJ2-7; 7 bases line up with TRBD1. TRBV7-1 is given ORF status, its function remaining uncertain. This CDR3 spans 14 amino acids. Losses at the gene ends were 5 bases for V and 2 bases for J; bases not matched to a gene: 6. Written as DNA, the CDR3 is TGTGCCAGCAGCGGACCGGGGACAGCCTACGAGCAGTACTTC. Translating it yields CASSGPGTAYEQYF.